This T cell receptor beta chain was retrieved from a study of blood T cell repertoires in COVID-19 (TCRdb year 2020). In the study overall: Samples from collaborators originated in the United States, Italy and Spain and spanned both the acute and convalescent phases of COVID-19. HLA class I and class II types, where available, came from metadata supplied by the sample provider rather than from assay-based typing. The prospective study material was composed of cDNA or gDNA derived from T cells, B-cell-depleted T cells, or PBMCs. The samples were drawn from the first 160 participants of the ongoing ImmuneRACE study and from 1,200 or so subjects provided by 6 global collaborators. A de-identified subject ID, COVID-19 status, age in years and sex were almost always included in the sample metadata. The repertoires were released in a freely available public database meant as a resource for research on the immune response to SARS-CoV-2. Deeply sampled blood TCRbeta repertoires from subjects exposed to, actively infected with, or recovered from COVID-19 were included in the dataset.

What the authors observed across the whole study: How much clinical and demographic metadata was included differed by source and by participant, and the metadata was provided uncurated.

Collaborating institutions collected whole blood in K2EDTA tubes following their own protocols. Collaborator samples were shipped for TCRbeta analysis as frozen whole blood, isolated PBMCs, or DNA extracted from either sample type. Regarding this clone: The specificity of this receptor is unknown. Base qualities were left out, and no much larger clone turns up one base away.

TCRbeta CDR3 regions were amplified from genomic DNA using the immunoSEQ Assay, a bias-controlled multiplex PCR. The paper's processing steps were these. The number of nucleated cells in each sample was estimated from the amplification of reference gene primers within the assay. Sequence reads were collapsed and filtered to measure the absolute abundance of every unique TCRbeta CDR3 rearrangement. Productive Simpson clonality was computed per sample as the square root of Simpson's diversity index over productive rearrangements. TCRdb obtained this table from immuneACCESS and retained in-frame rearrangements with V and J assigned. These tables miss some clones; where compared with another copy, unresolved V genes account for less than half of the shortfall, and the remainder is unexplained. V and J calls and clone size are as listed in that table; D and trimming were resolved from the DNA. The sample data list about 150,000 clones, and 80% to 90% of these were observed just once. The ten top clones hold roughly 15% of the sample.

The source of this sequence is a middle-aged woman with acute or convalescent COVID-19. Material for sequencing was peripheral blood.

The DNA sequence is given as TGTGCCAGCAAACCCAGGGATTTCACCGGGGAGCTGTTTTTT. This yields the protein CASKPRDFTGELFF. Recombination linked TRBV2 to TRBJ2-2; 5 matching bases give a weak D call of TRBD1. The CDR3 covers 14 residues, taking in both the cysteine and the phenylalanine. Solely the CDR3 DNA is kept, with 42 bases framed from the first base. Deletion took 7 bases off V and 4 bases off J, with a span of 13 bases between the germline ends. CDR1 and CDR2 were assigned from the germline V gene as SNHLY and FYNNEI.